Following are 11 T cell receptor beta chains from one sample sequenced in a study of CD8+ T cells in alopecia areata. The authors extracted RNA and reverse transcribed it into cDNA as the sequencing template. Sequenced by immunoSEQ multiplex PCR; TCRdb stores in-frame clones only, minus some. The sample gives 160,000 or so clones, around 55% of which show up once; 19% is in the top ten. The sample was CD8+ T cells sorted from blood, taken at week 0. These receptors were obtained from a human donor with alopecia areata.

The CDR3 here is CAWSGTTGNTEAFF. CDR3 sequence (DNA): TGTGCCTGGAGTGGAACGACGGGGAACACTGAAGCTTTCTTT. The rearrangement joins TRBV30 to TRBJ1-1; D remains unclear. Germline V gives CDR1 GTSNPN, CDR2 SVGIG (reference sequence). The CDR3 has 14 amino acids. Trimming stripped 1 base from V and 1 base from J, with 10 bases between.

This clone was seen more than once but under ten times. The V and J genes are TRBV9 and TRBJ1-1; possibly TRBD1 for D (5 bases). This CDR3 is built from 17 residues. V was clipped by 0 bases and J by 5 bases, with 20 bases between them. Germline values: CDR1 SGDLS, CDR2 YYNGEE. The CDR3 region is CASSVADGGRLRTEAFF. DNA of the CDR3: TGTGCCAGCAGCGTAGCGGATGGGGGAAGGTTGAGGACTGAAGCTTTCTTT.

The chain recombines TRBV7-8 with TRBJ2-7; D is uncertain. Trimming left V 2 bases short and J 6 bases short, with 17 bases between. The CDR3 covers 15 residues. Germline V gene sequence: CDR1 SGHVS, CDR2 FQNEAQ. CDR3 residues: CASSLSSRRMSEQYF. The CDR3 DNA reads as TGTGCCAGCAGCTTATCCTCCAGACGAATGAGCGAGCAGTACTTC.

The V gene is TRBV6-5, the J gene TRBJ2-1; no reliable D call. CDR1 is MNHEY, CDR2 SVGAGI, per germline. This CDR3 spans 13 amino acids. Trimming left V 7 bases short and J 0 bases short, with 7 bases between. The CDR3: CASTPGSYNEQFF. CDR3 coding DNA: TGTGCCAGCACCCCGGGCTCCTACAATGAGCAGTTCTTC.

This clone is a singleton in its sample. The gene calls are TRBV7-2 and TRBJ2-3; 10 bases are a match to TRBD2. Germline lookup yields CDR1 SGHTA and CDR2 FQGNSA. Trimming cost V 8 bases and J 2 bases; bases outside gene matches: 7. The CDR3 loop spans 15 amino acids. The CDR3 DNA follows: TGTGCCAGCGCGCCTAGCGGGGGCGCCACAGATACGCAGTATTTT. Amino acid sequence: CASAPSGGATDTQYF.

This chain connects TRBV30 to TRBJ1-4; D not certain. V was trimmed by 2 bases and J by 5 bases, leaving 12 bases between them. The CDR3 loop spans 14 amino acids. The germline CDR1 and CDR2 sequences are GTSNPN and SVGIG (reference sequence). The DNA for the CDR3 is TGTGCCTGGAGTTTACGGGAAACAAATGAAAAACTGTTTTTT. Translated: CAWSLRETNEKLFF.

The chain recombines TRBV25-1 with TRBJ2-1, with D maybe TRBD2 (5 bases). Per germline, CDR1 MGHDK and CDR2 SYGVNS. V was cut by 3 bases and J by 15 bases, with 18 bases left in between. The CDR3 spans 13 residues. The CDR3 DNA sequence: TGTGCCAGCAGTGACAAGCCTGGCGGGCATGCGTTCTTC. Its translation is CASSDKPGGHAFF.

This clone was observed a few times. V and J are TRBV5-6 and TRBJ2-6, with D unclear. The CDR3 has 18 residues. V was shortened by 3 bases and J by 0 bases, with 16 bases between the two germline ends. Per the germline V gene, CDR1 is SGHDT and CDR2 is YYEEEE. CDR3 DNA: TGTGCCAGCAGCTATACGCAGTCTAGTGTCTCTGGGGCCAACGTCCTGACTTTC. Translated, it gives CASSYTQSSVSGANVLTF.

The chain links TRBV6-5 to TRBJ2-3; TRBD1 aligns across 12 bases. CDR3 length: 16 amino acids. V shed 4 bases and J 5 bases; nucleotides not matched to a gene: 7. Germline assignment: CDR1 MNHEY and CDR2 SVGAGI. CDR3 sequence (DNA): TGTGCCAGCAGTTGGGGGACAGGGGGCAGAGAAGATACGCAGTATTTT. It codes for CASSWGTGGREDTQYF.

This chain connects TRBV9 to TRBJ1-1; no clear D gene. Deletions cut 7 bases from V and 7 bases from J, with 14 bases between. Germline loops: CDR1 SGDLS, CDR2 YYNGEE. This CDR3 region has 12 residues. CDR3 nucleotides: TGTGCCAGCGGAAAAACACGGAGTGAAGCTTTCTTT. Protein: CASGKTRSEAFF.

J is TRBJ1-5 and V is TRBV2, with 12 bases aligning to TRBD1. The CDR3 is made up of 15 amino acids. Looked up from germline, CDR1 is SNHLY and CDR2 is FYNNEI. V shed 6 bases, J shed 7 bases, and the junction held 7 bases outside the gene matches. The DNA for the CDR3 is TGTGCCAGCAGAAAGGGACAGGGGGCAGGGCAGCCCCAGCATTTT. Protein: CASRKGQGAGQPQHF.